This is a list of T cell receptor beta chains from one sample in a study of shared clonotypes between healthy human individuals. Clones were read by immunoSEQ multiplex PCR, and TCRdb kept only the in-frame ones, dropping some. The sample includes roughly 300,000 clones, more than 75% of them seen just once. Sequencing used memory CD8+ T cells sorted from blood. Receptors originate from a man younger than 35 in good health. The CDR3 runs from the conserved cysteine through the conserved F or W. The D gene is left open where the match is weak. Expanded clones get a size class; other rows say once, few or many, or leave the size out.

J gene | D gene | clone size | V gene | CDR3 DNA | CDR3 protein
TRBJ1-4 | TRBD1 | . | TRBV6-1 | TGTGCCAGCAGTGATGTAGGGACAGGAGGCGAAAAACTGTTTTTT | CASSDVGTGGEKLFF
TRBJ1-5 | . | . | TRBV27 | TGTGCCAGCAGTTATTTGGGGGGGAGCAATCAGCCCCAGCATTTT | CASSYLGGSNQPQHF
TRBJ2-7 | . | . | TRBV27 | TGTGCCAGCAGTTTGGCCTTGAGCTCCTACGAGCAGTACTTC | CASSLALSSYEQYF
TRBJ2-7 | . | . | TRBV2 | TGTGCCAGCAGTCTCTACGAGCAGTACTTC | CASSLYEQYF
TRBJ2-2 | TRBD2 | . | TRBV7-9 | TGTGCCAGCAGCTACGAACTAGCGGGAGGGCCTTTAACCGGGGAGCTGTTTTTT | CASSYELAGGPLTGELFF
TRBJ2-5 | TRBD1 | . | TRBV7-2 | TGTGCCAGCAGCTGGACAGGGAGTCAAGAGACCCAGTACTTC | CASSWTGSQETQYF
TRBJ2-7 | . | . | TRBV11-2 | TGTGCCAGCAGCTTAGATCTCCAGCAGTACTTC | CASSLDLQQYF
TRBJ2-1 | . | . | TRBV9 | TGTGCCAGCAGCACAACCCCGGGACTGTACAATGAGCAGTTCTTC | CASSTTPGLYNEQFF
TRBJ2-2 | TRBD2 | . | TRBV7-6 | TGTGCCAGCAGCGATCTAGCGGGAGGGCCTGACACCGGGGAGCTGTTTTTT | CASSDLAGGPDTGELFF
TRBJ1-1 | . | . | TRBV7-9 | TGTGCCAGCAGCTTAGCCAGCAGGGATGAAGCTTTCTTT | CASSLASRDEAFF
TRBJ2-7 | . | . | TRBV4-2 | TGTGCCAGCAGCCAACATGACAGGACCTACGAGCAGTACTTC | CASSQHDRTYEQYF
TRBJ1-2 | . | . | TRBV7-9 | TGTGCCAGCAGCGGCCTAGGAACCACGAGGGTCTACACCTTC | CASSGLGTTRVYTF
TRBJ2-7 | TRBD1 | . | TRBV4-1 | TGCGCCAGCAGCCACGCCAGGGGGCGGGTCGAGCAGTACTTC | CASSHARGRVEQYF
TRBJ2-5 | . | . | TRBV10-3 | TGTGCCATCAGTGAGGAGGCTGTGGGTTTGACCCAGTACTTC | CAISEEAVGLTQYF
TRBJ1-2 | . | . | TRBV2 | TGTGCCAGCAGTGAATCCGACTCCCTTTCGCTATATGGCTACACCTTC | CASSESDSLSLYGYTF
TRBJ1-2 | . | . | TRBV5-8 | TGTGCCAGCAGCTTGAGCGCGCCCGCGGACAGCCGATATGGCTACACCTTC | CASSLSAPADSRYGYTF
TRBJ2-3 | . | . | TRBV11-2 | TGTGCCAGCAGCCTCTATGAAACAGATACGCAGTATTTT | CASSLYETDTQYF
TRBJ2-7 | . | . | TRBV6-5 | TGTGCCAGCAGTTATGGGGCGCCGGGAGCAGTCTACGAGCAGTACTTC | CASSYGAPGAVYEQYF
TRBJ2-6 | . | . | TRBV29-1 | TGCAGCGTTGAATTGTATGCCGGGGCCAACGTCCTGACTTTC | CSVELYAGANVLTF
TRBJ2-7 | . | few | TRBV6-1 | TGTGCCAGCAGTGCCCCCGACCAGGCGTGGGTGAGCTCCTACGAGCAGTACTTC | CASSAPDQAWVSSYEQYF
TRBJ2-1 | TRBD1 | once | TRBV2 | TGTGCCAGCAGTGAAGCCGGGACAGGTAGTCATGAGCAGTTCTTC | CASSEAGTGSHEQFF
TRBJ1-4 | TRBD1 | . | TRBV4-1 | TGCGCCAGCAGCCCGACAGGGAATCTTGAAAAACTGTTTTTT | CASSPTGNLEKLFF
TRBJ1-1 | TRBD1 | . | TRBV27 | TGTGCCAGCAGCCCCGGACAGGGTCTCACTGAAGCTTTCTTT | CASSPGQGLTEAFF
TRBJ1-1 | TRBD1 | . | TRBV6-5 | TGTGCCAGCAGCCTGGGACAGCCCTTGAAAGGGGAAGCTTTCTTT | CASSLGQPLKGEAFF
TRBJ2-7 | . | once | TRBV5-1 | TGCGCCAGCAGCTTGGAGTGGAGCTCCTACGAGCAGTACTTC | CASSLEWSSYEQYF
TRBJ1-1 | . | once | TRBV28 | TGTGCCAGCAGTTTACGGTGGGTGGGTTCGGGGGCTTTCTTT | CASSLRWVGSGAFF
TRBJ2-7 | . | once | TRBV11-2 | TGTGCCAGCAGGAGCACCTACGAGCAGTACTTC | CASRSTYEQYF
TRBJ2-7 | . | few | TRBV28 | TGTGCCAGCAGTTTTCATTCCGAGCAGTACTTC | CASSFHSEQYF
TRBJ2-1 | TRBD1 | . | TRBV11-3 | TGTGCCAGCAGCCCCAGGGGGAGCTCCTACAATGAGCAGTTCTTC | CASSPRGSSYNEQFF
TRBJ2-7 | TRBD1 | . | TRBV27 | TGTGCCAGCAGTTTATCGCTGGGACAGCTCTCCTACGAGCAGTACTTC | CASSLSLGQLSYEQYF
TRBJ2-7 | . | once | TRBV6-5 | TGTGCCAGCAGTTACGGGCAGGCCATATCCTACGAGCAGTACTTC | CASSYGQAISYEQYF
TRBJ2-2 | . | . | TRBV4-3 | TGCGCCAGCAGCCAAGAACGATCCCTAGCGATCGGGGAGCTGTTTTTT | CASSQERSLAIGELFF
TRBJ2-7 | TRBD2 | . | TRBV30 | TGTGCCTGGAGTGTAGACGGCGGGGGATACGAGCAGTACTTC | CAWSVDGGGYEQYF
TRBJ2-7 | TRBD1 | . | TRBV6-4 | TGTGCCAGCAGTGAGCTCGAGGACAGGGGTCACGAGCAGTACTTC | CASSELEDRGHEQYF
TRBJ2-1 | . | . | TRBV30 | TGTGTCTGGAGCCAGAATGAGCAGTTCTTC | CVWSQNEQFF
TRBJ1-2 | . | . | TRBV6-1 | TGTGCCAGCAGTGAAAGTTGGGACGGATACTATGGCTACACCTTC | CASSESWDGYYGYTF
TRBJ1-1 | . | . | TRBV30 | TGTGCCTGGAGTGTACATGGGGACACTGAAGCTTTCTTT | CAWSVHGDTEAFF
TRBJ2-7 | . | . | TRBV2 | TGTGCCAGCAGCGGGGCAGTCCGTGGCGAGCAGTACTTC | CASSGAVRGEQYF
TRBJ2-7 | . | . | TRBV27 | TGTGCCAGCCGATGGACCGCGTCCTTCGAGCAGTACTTC | CASRWTASFEQYF
TRBJ1-6 | TRBD1 | . | TRBV7-8 | TGTGCCAGCAGCTTAGTTCGGACAGGGGGATCTGATTCACCCCTCCACTTT | CASSLVRTGGSDSPLHF
TRBJ2-3 | TRBD2 | . | TRBV28 | TGTGCCAGCACCTCGGGAGGGGAAGATACGCAGTATTTT | CASTSGGEDTQYF
TRBJ2-3 | . | few | TRBV4-2 | TGTGCCAGCAGCCAAGAAGACTCTAGCACAGATACGCAGTATTTT | CASSQEDSSTDTQYF